One sample yielded the 16 T cell receptor beta chains listed below, sequenced in a study of T cell repertoires in cytomegalovirus infection. What these receptors recognize is not known. TCRdb reprocessed the reads with MiXCR, giving one entry per CDR3 protein. The sample includes a few hundred thousand distinct CDR3 sequences, under 45% of them seen just once. The sequencing here drew on cultured PBMCs, taken from culture after CMV antigen stimulation. These receptors originate from a human donor in good health (CMV status not recorded). Some clones in this sample may be carry-over from other donors' samples.

This clonotype has only a few counts. The V gene is TRBV5-1, the J gene TRBJ2-3, with D tentatively TRBD2 (6 bases). Deletions cut 3 bases from V and 1 base from J, with 15 bases between. Germline CDR1 is SGHRS and CDR2 is YFSETQ. This CDR3 has 16 amino acids. CDR3 protein: CASSWAGPTGTDTQYF. The DNA of the CDR3 is TGCGCCAGCAGCTGGGCGGGACCCACGGGCACAGATACGCAGTATTTT. The full variable domain, with the rest looked up from reference TRBV5-1 and TRBJ2-3, is KAGVTQTPRYLIKTRGQQVTLSCSPISGHRSVSWYQQTPGQGLQFLFEYFSETQRNKGNFPGRFSGRQFSNSRSEMNVSTLELGDSALYLCASSWAGPTGTDTQYFGPGTRLTVL.

This clonotype has only a few counts. This chain connects TRBV27 to TRBJ1-1; unclear D gene. V lost 0 bases and J lost 4, with 12 bases in between. The CDR3 spans 15 residues. Germline V lookup: CDR1 MNHEY, CDR2 SMNVEV (reference sequence). The CDR3 DNA reads as TGTGCCAGCAGTTTATCTCACAGCTTAGTCACTGAAGCTTTCTTT. This translates into CASSLSHSLVTEAFF.

Only a few counts were recorded for this clonotype. The chain combines TRBV7-9 with TRBJ2-6; D not resolved. V was cut by 5 bases and J by 4 bases, with 18 bases left in between. CDR1 SEHNR and CDR2 FQNEAQ come from the germline V gene (reference sequence). The CDR3 covers 17 residues. CDR3 nucleotide sequence: TGTGCCAGCAGCCAGACGATCGGGCCTGGGGGGGCCAACGTCCTGACTTTC. Translation gives CASSQTIGPGGANVLTF.

There are a few counts of this clonotype. The V call is TRBV12-3 or TRBV12-4, the J call TRBJ1-3; D is possibly TRBD1 (5 bases). The CDR3 loop spans 16 amino acids. Trimming removed 6 bases at V and 0 bases at J, with 15 bases between. For the CDR3, the DNA is TGTGCCAGCAGGGAGGGGAATCAGTTCTCTGGAAACACCATATATTTT. This gives the protein CASREGNQFSGNTIYF.

The table lists this clonotype with many counts. This rearrangement joins TRBV7-2 to TRBJ2-1, with 14 nucleotides matching TRBD2. The CDR3 runs to 14 residues. J gave up 14 bases and V 5 bases, and 8 bases lay outside the gene matches. Germline loops: CDR1 SGHTA, CDR2 FQGNSA. The CDR3 reads CASSLGRLAGGKFF. CDR3 bases: TGTGCCAGCAGCCTAGGCCGACTAGCGGGGGGGAAGTTCTTC.

The chain is built from TRBV12-5 and TRBJ2-1; perhaps D is TRBD1 or TRBD2 (5 bases each). The CDR3 is made up of 14 amino acids. Trimming left V 6 bases short and J 5 bases short, with 14 bases between. Germline CDR1 reads LGHNT; CDR2 reads FRNRAP. The CDR3 DNA reads TGTGCTAGTGGAAAAGGGCAGGGAGACAATGAGCAGTTCTTC. Encoded protein: CASGKGQGDNEQFF.

The chain joins TRBV5-1 to TRBJ2-3, with 10 bases matching TRBD2. CDR1 SGHRS and CDR2 YFSETQ come from the germline V gene. The CDR3 sequence is 17 residues long. V was pared by 0 bases and J by 4 bases, with 8 bases of the junction left unmatched. DNA of the CDR3: TGCGCCAGCAGCTTGGCCAGCGGGGGGGGATCTGCAGATACGCAGTATTTT. Its protein is CASSLASGGGSADTQYF.

The V gene is TRBV5-6, the J gene TRBJ1-1; D may be TRBD1 (5 bases). From germline, CDR1 is SGHDT and CDR2 YYEEEE. This CDR3 has 14 amino acids. V lost 3 bases and J lost 2, with 11 bases in between. CDR3 nucleotides: TGTGCCAGCAGCTGGGGGATGGCCAACACTGAAGCTTTCTTT. It is translated as CASSWGMANTEAFF.

This clonotype has more than one count but fewer than ten. The genes are TRBV12-3 or TRBV12-4 and TRBJ1-5; D gene uncertain. The V end lost 5 bases, the J end lost 1 base, and 12 bases lay between the germline ends. The CDR3 totals 15 residues. This chain's CDR3 is CASSQRTISNQPQHF. CDR3 nucleotides: TGTGCCAGCAGTCAACGGACTATAAGCAATCAGCCCCAGCATTTT.

This clonotype was seen repeatedly, ten times or more. The chain employs TRBV7-2 and TRBJ2-7, with 8 bases identical to TRBD1. Per germline, CDR1 SGHTA and CDR2 FQGNSA. After removal of 5 bases from V and 7 bases from J, the junction contained 4 bases not matched to a gene. CDR3 length: 12 amino acids. The CDR3 region is CASSLTGGEQYF. The CDR3, as DNA: TGTGCCAGCAGCCTCACAGGGGGTGAGCAGTACTTC.

V usage is TRBV7-9 and J usage is TRBJ2-5; 12 nucleotides agree with TRBD2. Losses at the gene ends were 2 bases for V and 1 base for J; bases not matched to a gene: 8. Germline V gene lookup returns CDR1 SEHNR and CDR2 FQNEAQ (reference sequence). This CDR3 is 18 amino acids long. The CDR3 nucleotides read TGTGCCAGCAGCTTAACTCCGACGGGACTAGCGGGCCAAGAGACCCAGTACTTC. This gives the protein CASSLTPTGLAGQETQYF.

The chain recombines TRBV7-8 with TRBJ2-5, with 8 bases lining up with TRBD2. This CDR3 has 15 residues. The V and J ends lost 1 base and 2 bases, in that order; junction bases with no gene match: 3. Germline V lookup: CDR1 SGHVS, CDR2 FQNEAQ. The CDR3 protein is CASSLGPGGQETQYF. CDR3 DNA sequence: TGTGCCAGCAGCTTAGGACCGGGAGGGCAAGAGACCCAGTACTTC.

This clonotype showed up just a few times. The chain is built from TRBV6-2 or TRBV6-3 and TRBJ2-7, with D perhaps TRBD2 (6 bases). Germline V gene lookup returns CDR1 MNHEY and CDR2 SVGEGT. Trimming pared 0 bases from V and 2 bases from J, leaving 11 bases between. The CDR3 consists of 15 residues. In DNA, the CDR3 is TGTGCCAGCAGTTACTCATGGGACTCTACCTACGAGCAGTACTTC. Protein sequence: CASSYSWDSTYEQYF.

The chain couples TRBV4-1 to TRBJ1-5, with D tentatively TRBD1 (5 bases). The CDR3 loop spans 15 amino acids. Germline V gene lookup returns CDR1 MGHRA and CDR2 YSYEKL. Between the trimmed V and J ends, which lost 3 bases and 5 bases, there was a span of 14 bases. The CDR3 DNA is TGCGCCAGCAGCCATGGGAGGGAGGGGTATCAGCCCCAGCATTTT. Its protein is CASSHGREGYQPQHF.

The chain employs TRBV9 and TRBJ2-5; 7 nucleotides match TRBD1. CDR3 length equals 14 residues. V lost 3 bases and J lost 4; bases outside the gene matches: 6. Germline CDR1 is SGDLS and CDR2 is YYNGEE. For the CDR3, the DNA is TGTGCCAGCAGCGCCCGACAGGGTCGAGAGACCCAGTACTTC. This translates into CASSARQGRETQYF.

The V and J genes are TRBV29-1 and TRBJ2-3; 8 bases are shared with TRBD2. Losses at the gene ends were 3 bases for V and 5 bases for J; bases not matched to a gene: 1. The CDR3 contains 12 residues. The V gene's germline CDR1 is SQVTM and CDR2 ANQGSEA. The CDR3 nucleotides are TGCAGCGTTGACAGCGGGGGAGATACGCAGTATTTT. Its translation is CSVDSGGDTQYF.